The present T cell receptor beta chain was sequenced within a study of blood T cells in healthy people across ages. This CDR3 has 15 residues. CDR1 is LGHNA and CDR2 is YSLEER in the germline V gene. The V gene lost 3 bases and the J gene lost 5 bases, with 15 bases spanning the gap. Alongside a J-beta primer mix, a sample-barcoded 5' primer served in a second PCR lasting about 6 to 11 cycles. TCRdb itself ran the 5' RACE reads through MiXCR, one entry per CDR3 protein. The sample yields roughly 1,300,000 distinct CDR3 sequences, 45% to 70% seen once. This clonotype has only a few counts. This clonotype was obtained from a man aged 18 to 29 in good health. The chain joins TRBV4-3 to TRBJ2-3, with D tentatively TRBD1 or TRBD2 (6 bases each). The sequenced sample was blood. The DNA for the CDR3 is TGCGCCAGCAGCCAGGGGGGACAAGTGGGAGATACGCAGTATTTT. Translating gives CASSQGGQVGDTQYF.